These 12 T cell receptor beta chains came from one sample sequenced in a study of control samples from healthy donors and cancer patients (TCRdb year 2020). Libraries were prepared through the immunoSEQ multiplex PCR assay. Entries here come from immuneACCESS through TCRdb and include only in-frame sequences with V and J called. Some clones fail to appear in such tables; in the studies checked, an unresolved V gene covers under half of the shortfall, and the cause of the remainder is unknown. Present in this sample are 100,000 to 150,000 clones, approximately 92% of which were seen just once. Over 0.5% of the sample belongs to the ten largest clones. Sequencing was done on a sample of PBMCs. The receptors come from a man older than 75 with head and neck cancer.

The chain recombines TRBV30 with TRBJ1-3, with TRBD1 as a possible D gene (6 bases). The CDR3 has 14 amino acids. Germline CDR1 reads GTSNPN; CDR2 reads SVGIG (reference sequence). The V and J ends lost 4 bases and 8 bases respectively, with 18 bases between them. The CDR3 is CAWKGQAYGDTIYF. Here the CDR3 DNA reads TGTGCCTGGAAGGGACAAGCCTACGGGGACACCATATATTTT.

The gene calls are TRBV3-1 (or the pseudogene TRBV3-2) and TRBJ1-3; D gene unclear. CDR1 is LGHDT and CDR2 is YNNKEL in the germline V gene (reference sequence). This CDR3 contains 15 residues. Trimming removed 2 bases from V and 0 bases from J, with 8 bases in between. The CDR3 sequence: CASSQRPSSGNTIYF. In DNA, the CDR3 is TGTGCCAGCAGCCAACGTCCTTCCTCTGGAAACACCATATATTTT.

J is TRBJ2-7 and V is TRBV5-8, with 7 bases fitting TRBD2. Germline-derived CDR1 and CDR2 are SGHTS and YDEGEE. Trimming at V came to 3 bases and at J to 2 bases, leaving 5 bases not matched to a gene. The CDR3 contains 14 residues. The DNA of the CDR3 is TGTGCCAGCAGCTCCAGGAGCGGGGCCTACGAGCAGTACTTC. Amino acid sequence: CASSSRSGAYEQYF.

This chain uses TRBV15 with TRBJ1-1; D unresolved. The CDR3 consists of 13 residues. V was trimmed by 0 bases and J by 10 bases, leaving 12 bases between them. The germline CDR1 and CDR2 sequences are LNHNV and YYDKDF (reference sequence). The CDR3 reads CATSRDLGGLAFF. Written as DNA, the CDR3 is TGTGCCACCAGCAGAGATTTAGGCGGGCTAGCTTTCTTT.

This chain connects TRBV18 to TRBJ2-4, with TRBD2 matching 11 bases. J gave up 3 bases and V 5 bases, and 9 bases lay outside the gene matches. The CDR3 is 17 residues long. Germline values: CDR1 KGHSH, CDR2 LQKENI. The CDR3 is CASSADILAGDKNIQYF. The CDR3 DNA is TGTGCCAGCTCAGCAGATATACTAGCGGGAGACAAAAACATTCAGTACTTC.

The V call is TRBV7-8, the J call TRBJ1-2; 7 nucleotides line up with TRBD1. This CDR3 is 13 amino acids long. The V gene's germline CDR1 is SGHVS and CDR2 FQNEAQ. Trimming removed 1 base from V and 8 bases from J; junction bases left unmatched: 4. DNA of the CDR3: TGTGCCAGCAGCTTAGACAGGGGATCAGGCTACACCTTC. This sequence encodes CASSLDRGSGYTF.

This clone was seen only once. The chain links TRBV24-1 to TRBJ2-3; 9 bases line up with TRBD2. Germline V lookup: CDR1 KGHDR, CDR2 SFDVKD. The CDR3 is 15 amino acids. The ends lost 2 bases at V and 7 bases at J; junction bases unmatched: 6. CDR3 sequence reads: CATSDSGTSTNTQYF. CDR3 DNA: TGTGCCACCAGTGATTCAGGGACTAGCACTAATACGCAGTATTTT.

The rearrangement uses TRBV19 and TRBJ1-5, with D perhaps TRBD1 (5 bases). The V end was cut by 3 bases, the J end by 0 bases, with 12 bases between. Germline V gene sequence: CDR1 LNHDA, CDR2 SQIVND (reference sequence). The CDR3 spans 16 residues. The CDR3 sequence is CASSIFTGYSNQPQHF. The CDR3, as DNA: TGTGCCAGTAGTATTTTCACAGGCTATAGCAATCAGCCCCAGCATTTT.

This CDR3 reads CASSPPGTGGAKGSNTEAFF. The CDR3 DNA reads as TGTGCCAGCAGCCCCCCGGGGACAGGGGGCGCGAAAGGGAGCAACACTGAAGCTTTCTTT. V is TRBV5-4 and J is TRBJ1-1; 12 bases align to TRBD1. Germline V lookup: CDR1 SGHNT, CDR2 YYREEE (reference sequence). The CDR3 length is 20 residues. J gave up 2 bases and V 4 bases, and 18 bases lay outside the gene matches.

The CDR3 DNA is TGCGCCAGCAGTGTTCGGACAGGAGGCTACACCTTC. Protein sequence: CASSVRTGGYTF. The chain carries TRBV10-2 and TRBJ1-2; 7 bases agree with TRBD1. CDR1 is WSHSY and CDR2 is SAAADI in the germline V gene. Trimming took 4 bases from V and 8 from J; bases not matched to a gene: 4. CDR3 size: 12 residues.

The chain combines TRBV12-5 with TRBJ2-5, with D perhaps given as TRBD1 or TRBD2 (5 bases each). Germline loops: CDR1 LGHNT, CDR2 FRNRAP. This CDR3 has 14 amino acids. With 0 bases removed from V and 5 bases from J, the gap between germline ends came to 10 bases. The CDR3 bases are TGTGCTAGTGGTTTGGTACAGGAGGCGGAGACCCAGTACTTC. It codes for CASGLVQEAETQYF.

The CDR3 nucleotides are TGCGCCAGCAGCCAAGGGTCGGCAGTACACACTGGCTACACCTTC. This encodes CASSQGSAVHTGYTF. The gene calls are TRBV4-1 and TRBJ1-2; D remains unclear. The CDR3 loop spans 15 amino acids. The germline V gene has CDR1 MGHRA and CDR2 YSYEKL. The V end was cut by 1 base, the J end by 7 bases, with 16 bases between.